These 21 T cell receptor beta chains came from one sample sequenced in a study of CDR3 diversity in severe acne (dated by TCRdb to about 2019). Library generation was performed with PCR. Sequencing took place on an Illumina HiSeq 2000. In-frame beta chains were kept once TCRdb had trimmed the public reads at Q25 with fastp and called clones with MiXCR. Rows merge per CDR3 protein into single entries with the most common DNA and genes. This sample is represented by approximately 80,000 distinct CDR3 sequences; around 53% of them were singletons. 13% to 15% of the sample is in the top ten clones. The specimen was blood. The receptors come from a male donor in good health, without acne.

This clonotype is medium-sized (0.01 to 0.1%). The chain carries TRBV20-1 and TRBJ2-1, with TRBD1 matching over 7 bases. CDR3 length equals 15 residues. Germline V gene data show CDR1 as DFQATT and CDR2 as SNEGSKA (reference sequence). V gave up 3 bases and J gave up 2 bases; unmatched junction bases: 7. CDR3 protein: CSASVGQLTYNEQFF. In DNA, the CDR3 is TGCAGTGCTAGCGTGGGACAGTTAACCTACAATGAGCAGTTCTTC.

This clonotype showed up just once. The J gene is TRBJ2-1, the V gene TRBV5-1, with TRBD2 identical over 14 bases. J lost 3 bases, V lost 2 bases, and 1 base had no gene match. The length of the CDR3 is 16 residues. Germline V gene lookup returns CDR1 SGHRS and CDR2 YFSETQ. As DNA, the CDR3 is TGCGCCAGCAGCTTAGGGACTAGCGGGAGCTACAATGAGCAGTTCTTC. Its protein product is CASSLGTSGSYNEQFF.

This clonotype was picked up a small number of times. This chain uses TRBV3-1 with TRBJ1-3, with D possibly TRBD1 on 5 matching bases. The CDR3 has 16 amino acids. Germline assignment: CDR1 LGHDT and CDR2 YNNKEL (reference sequence). V gave up 2 bases and J gave up 0 bases, with 11 bases separating them. The DNA for the CDR3 is TGTGCCAGCAGCCAATACCGGGACGTCTCTGGAAACACCATATATTTT. It yields the protein CASSQYRDVSGNTIYF.

The rearrangement joins TRBV25-1 to TRBJ2-4; D is uncertain. CDR3 length: 13 amino acids. Germline CDR1 MGHDK, CDR2 SYGVNS. Trimming pared 8 bases from V and 3 bases from J, leaving 11 bases between. CDR3 in amino acids: CASGPGDKNIQYF. CDR3 nucleotides: TGTGCCAGCGGTCCAGGCGACAAAAACATTCAGTACTTC.

The chain joins TRBV7-6 to TRBJ2-2; D gene uncertain. The CDR3 is 14 amino acids. From germline, CDR1 is SGHVS and CDR2 FNYEAQ. V shed 6 bases and J shed 3 bases, with 11 bases lying between them. CDR3: CASSPPGYTGELFF. CDR3 DNA sequence: TGTGCCAGCAGTCCCCCGGGTTACACCGGGGAGCTGTTTTTT.

V usage is TRBV19 and J usage is TRBJ1-1, with D possibly being TRBD1 (5 bases). The CDR3 runs 16 residues. Germline assignment: CDR1 LNHDA and CDR2 SQIVND (reference sequence). Trimming took 6 bases from V and 1 from J, leaving 18 bases between them. The CDR3 DNA reads as TGTGCCAGTAGGGACACGGGGCAGCGCAAGAACACTGAAGCTTTCTTT. This encodes CASRDTGQRKNTEAFF.

The chain employs TRBV19 and TRBJ2-7; D is uncertain. The length of the CDR3 is 13 residues. The V gene lost 10 bases and the J gene lost 2 bases, with 15 bases spanning the gap. Germline assignment: CDR1 LNHDA and CDR2 SQIVND (reference sequence). The CDR3 DNA reads TGTGCCACTATCAATTGGCAGCCCTACGAGCAGTACTTC. Translation gives CATINWQPYEQYF.

This clonotype has ten or more counts. V is TRBV27 and J is TRBJ2-7; D is unresolved. Germline CDR1 MNHEY, CDR2 SMNVEV (reference sequence). The CDR3 is 13 amino acids. V was trimmed by 3 bases and J by 4 bases, leaving 10 bases between them. As DNA, the CDR3 is TGTGCCAGCAGTTTTGCGGTGGCGTACGAGCAGTACTTC. This gives the protein CASSFAVAYEQYF.

This clonotype was observed at least ten times. The chain has TRBV20-1 and TRBJ2-3; D not certain. The germline gives CDR1 DFQATT, CDR2 SNEGSKA (reference sequence). V lost 4 bases to trimming and J lost 1 base, with 6 bases between them. The CDR3 has 12 residues. This CDR3 is CSATRGTDTQYF. The CDR3 DNA reads TGCAGTGCTACCCGTGGCACAGATACGCAGTATTTT.

In this sample, this clonotype turned up a few times. The V and J genes are TRBV25-1 and TRBJ2-7; 12 bases agree with TRBD2. Germline V CDR1 and CDR2: MGHDK, SYGVNS. V trimming: 6 bases; J trimming: 5 bases; junction bases outside the gene matches: 2. The CDR3 sequence is 13 residues long. The DNA of the CDR3 is TGTGCCAGCAGGACTAGCGGGAGAGACGAGCAGTACTTC. Amino acids: CASRTSGRDEQYF.

Ten or more counts support this clonotype. The V and J genes are TRBV7-2 and TRBJ2-3; D not certain. V was cut by 7 bases and J by 6 bases, with 23 bases left in between. The V gene's germline CDR1 is SGHTA and CDR2 FQGNSA. CDR3 length: 16 residues. Here the CDR3 DNA reads TGTGCCAGCACCCTATTTACCGGGCCCCCCACGGATACGCAGTATTTT. Its protein product is CASTLFTGPPTDTQYF.

On this clonotype itself: One end of the junction fails to match germline, which may point to a read error. J is TRBJ1-4 and V is TRBV30; D unclear. The CDR3 consists of 11 residues. Germline V CDR1 and CDR2: GTSNPN, SVGIG (reference sequence). CDR3 sequence (DNA): TGTGCCTGGAGTGCCCTAGAAGAACTGCTCTTT. Protein product: CAWSALEELLF. Based on the CDR3 plus reference TRBV30 and TRBJ1-4, the full variable domain is SQTIHQWPATLVQPVGSPLSLECTVEGTSNPNLYWYRQAAGRGLQLLFYSVGIGQISSEVPQNLSASRPQDRQFILSSKKLLLSDSGFYLCAWSALEELLFGSGTQLSVL.

In this sample, this clonotype turned up many times. The J gene is TRBJ2-5, the V gene TRBV6-1, with D possibly being TRBD1 or TRBD2 (6 bases each). Looked up from germline, CDR1 is MNHNS and CDR2 is SASEGT. Trimming removed 6 bases from V and 5 bases from J, with 22 bases in between. The CDR3 contains 16 residues. The CDR3 nucleotides read TGTGCCAGCAGCCCCTCGGGAAGGGGGGATACGGAGACCCAGTACTTC. Residues: CASSPSGRGDTETQYF.

The J gene is TRBJ2-5, the V gene TRBV20-1, with D perhaps TRBD1 (7 bases). The CDR3 has 15 amino acids. The V and J ends lost 4 bases and 3 bases respectively, with 18 bases between them. Germline values: CDR1 DFQATT, CDR2 SNEGSKA (reference sequence). The CDR3 nucleotides read TGCAGTGCTACGACAGGGACTCTCTGGAAAGAGACCCAGTACTTC. It translates to CSATTGTLWKETQYF.

This clonotype was counted a single time. The J gene is TRBJ2-5, the V gene TRBV6-5; 11 bases line up with TRBD2. Germline values: CDR1 MNHEY, CDR2 SVGAGI. This CDR3 spans 16 amino acids. The trim removed 6 bases at V and 5 bases at J, leaving 11 bases unmatched. CDR3 sequence: CASRESSGRARETQYF. The CDR3 nucleotides read TGTGCCAGCAGAGAAAGTAGCGGGAGGGCCCGGGAGACCCAGTACTTC.

The chain recombines TRBV11-3 with TRBJ2-7; D gene unclear. Germline values: CDR1 SGHNT, CDR2 YENEEA. CDR3 length equals 12 residues. Trimming shortened V by 3 bases and J by 4 bases, and 7 bases separated the two germline ends. The CDR3 coding sequence is TGTGCCAGCAGCTTTCCCCAATACGAGCAGTACTTC. Amino acids: CASSFPQYEQYF.

The V and J genes are TRBV28 and TRBJ1-4; D not certain. The CDR3 has 16 residues. The V and J ends lost 5 bases and 4 bases respectively, with 17 bases between them. CDR1 and CDR2 (germline): MDHEN, SYDVKM. The CDR3 DNA sequence: TGTGCCAGCAGTCCCCGGACCAGTTTCATTAATGAAAAACTGTTTTTT. Translated, it gives CASSPRTSFINEKLFF.

As regards this clonotype: Lacking the conserved final phenylalanine or tryptophan, this CDR3 likely reflects a read error. The rearrangement uses TRBV6-5 and TRBJ2-6, with unresolved D. The CDR3 is made up of 15 amino acids. Per germline, CDR1 MNHEY and CDR2 SVGAGI. Trimming took 8 bases from V and 2 from J, leaving 13 bases between them. As DNA, the CDR3 is TGTGCCAGCGGAATTCCAGGTACTGGGGCCAACGTCCTGACTCCA. This codes for CASGIPGTGANVLTP.

This clonotype was seen ten or more times. The V gene is TRBV4-1, the J gene TRBJ2-3; D could derive from TRBD1 or TRBD2 (5 bases each). Between the trimmed V and J ends, which lost 3 bases and 2 bases, there was a span of 18 bases. This CDR3 is built from 17 residues. CDR1 is MGHRA, CDR2 YSYEKL, per germline. CDR3 sequence (DNA): TGCGCCAGCAGCCATCCAGCCCGGGACGGGACCACAGATACGCAGTATTTT. Amino acid sequence: CASSHPARDGTTDTQYF.

Within the sample, this clonotype is medium-sized. CDR3 nucleotide sequence: TGTGCCAGCAGAGGCCGGGACAGGGTCTACGAGCAGTACTTC. Translation gives CASRGRDRVYEQYF. The rearrangement uses TRBV25-1 and TRBJ2-7, with TRBD1 matching over 9 bases. Trimming removed 6 bases from V and 3 bases from J; junction bases left unmatched: 6. In germline, CDR1 is MGHDK, CDR2 SYGVNS. This CDR3 region has 14 residues.

By sample share, this clonotype is medium-sized. The genes are TRBV20-1 and TRBJ1-2; D is unclear. CDR3 length: 12 residues. Germline lookup yields CDR1 DFQATT and CDR2 SNEGSKA (reference sequence). Trimming pared 4 bases from V and 4 bases from J, leaving 10 bases between. The CDR3 DNA sequence: TGCAGTGCTATAAAGGGCGGCTATGGCTACACCTTC. It translates to CSAIKGGYGYTF.